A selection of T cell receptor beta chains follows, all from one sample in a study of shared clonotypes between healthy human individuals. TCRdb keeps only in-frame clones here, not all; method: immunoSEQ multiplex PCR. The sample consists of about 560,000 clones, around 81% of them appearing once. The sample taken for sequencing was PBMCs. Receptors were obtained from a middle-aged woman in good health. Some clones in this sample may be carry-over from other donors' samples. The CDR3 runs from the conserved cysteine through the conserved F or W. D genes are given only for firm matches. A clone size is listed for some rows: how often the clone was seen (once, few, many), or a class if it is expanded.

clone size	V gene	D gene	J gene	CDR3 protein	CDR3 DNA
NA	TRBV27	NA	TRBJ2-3	CASSTDTGHTQYF	TGTGCCAGCAGTACAGATACCGGGCATACGCAGTATTTT
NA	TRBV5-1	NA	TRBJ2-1	CASGASSYNEQFF	TGCGCCAGCGGGGCGAGCTCCTACAATGAGCAGTTCTTC
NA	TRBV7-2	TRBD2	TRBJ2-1	CASSRLAGAYNEQFF	TGTGCCAGCAGCCGACTAGCGGGGGCCTACAATGAGCAGTTCTTC
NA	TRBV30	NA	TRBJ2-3	CAWSVPPGTDTQYF	TGTGCCTGGAGTGTCCCCCCAGGGACAGATACGCAGTATTTT
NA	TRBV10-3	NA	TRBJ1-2	CAIRPDGRALYGYTF	TGTGCCATCAGACCCGACGGAAGGGCCCTCTATGGCTACACCTTC
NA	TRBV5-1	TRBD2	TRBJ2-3	CASSFHGLADSPDTQYF	TGCGCCAGCAGCTTCCACGGACTAGCGGATAGTCCAGATACGCAGTATTTT
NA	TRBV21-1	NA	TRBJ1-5	CASSKLGQGGDQPQHF	TGTGCCAGCAGCAAATTAGGACAGGGAGGGGATCAGCCCCAGCATTTT
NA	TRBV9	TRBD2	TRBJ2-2	CASSVSSGTIGELFF	TGTGCCAGCAGCGTTTCTAGCGGGACGATCGGGGAGCTGTTTTTT
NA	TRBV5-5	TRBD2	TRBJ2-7	CASSLGGGSFGEQYF	TGTGCCAGCAGCTTAGGCGGGGGATCGTTCGGCGAGCAGTACTTC
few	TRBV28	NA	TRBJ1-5	CASSYNSGPRGNQPQHF	TGTGCCAGCAGTTACAACAGTGGACCACGGGGCAATCAGCCCCAGCATTTT
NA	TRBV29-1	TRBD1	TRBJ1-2	CSAVRPDRNYGYTF	TGCAGCGCTGTGCGCCCGGACAGGAACTATGGCTACACCTTC
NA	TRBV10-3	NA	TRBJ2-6	CAITGITGSSGANVLTF	TGTGCCATCACGGGGATTACCGGGTCCTCTGGGGCCAACGTCCTGACTTTC
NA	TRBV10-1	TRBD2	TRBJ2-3	CASNREGTDTQYF	TGCGCCAGCAATCGGGAGGGTACAGATACGCAGTATTTT
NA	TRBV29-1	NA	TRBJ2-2	CSVGRATTGELFF	TGCAGCGTTGGGAGGGCCACCACCGGGGAGCTGTTTTTT
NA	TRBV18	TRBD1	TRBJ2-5	CASSLFRDREETQYF	TGTGCCAGCTCTCTATTCCGGGACAGGGAAGAGACCCAGTACTTC
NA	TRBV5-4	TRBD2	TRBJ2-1	CASSLSAAGVYNEQFF	TGTGCCAGCAGCCTTAGCGCAGCGGGAGTATACAATGAGCAGTTCTTC
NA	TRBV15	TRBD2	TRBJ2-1	CATSRDGTSGTSNEQFF	TGTGCCACCAGCAGAGACGGGACTAGCGGCACCTCCAATGAGCAGTTCTTC
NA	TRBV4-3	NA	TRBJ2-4	CASSQVGDKNIQYF	TGCGCCAGCAGCCAAGTGGGGGACAAAAACATTCAGTACTTC
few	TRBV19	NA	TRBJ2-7	CASSIGASYEQYF	TGTGCCAGTAGTATAGGAGCTAGCTACGAGCAGTACTTC
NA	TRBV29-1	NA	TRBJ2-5	CSIERDSQETQYF	TGCAGCATTGAAAGAGACAGCCAAGAGACCCAGTACTTC
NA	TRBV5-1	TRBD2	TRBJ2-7	CASSPGGTSGGHEQYF	TGCGCCAGCAGCCCTGGGGGGACTAGCGGCGGGCACGAGCAGTACTTC
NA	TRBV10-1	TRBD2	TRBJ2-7	CASSAGTSGSYEQYF	TGCGCCAGCAGTGCCGGGACTAGCGGCAGCTACGAGCAGTACTTC
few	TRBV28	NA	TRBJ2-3	CASGGGVAENTDTQYF	TGTGCCAGCGGGGGGGGCGTAGCGGAGAACACAGATACGCAGTATTTT
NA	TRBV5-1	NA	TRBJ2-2	CASSGQGTAGELFF	TGCGCCAGCAGCGGCCAGGGGACCGCCGGGGAGCTGTTTTTT
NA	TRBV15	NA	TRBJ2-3	CATSRDGAEDYTDTQYF	TGTGCCACCAGCAGAGATGGCGCAGAGGATTACACAGATACGCAGTATTTT
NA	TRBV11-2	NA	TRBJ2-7	CASSSGTYEQYF	TGTGCCAGCAGCTCCGGTACCTACGAGCAGTACTTC
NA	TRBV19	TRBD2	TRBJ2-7	CASRVLAGGSYEQYF	TGTGCCAGTAGGGTTCTAGCGGGCGGATCCTACGAGCAGTACTTC
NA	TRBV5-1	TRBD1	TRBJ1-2	CASSLGTGLYGYTF	TGCGCCAGCAGCTTAGGGACAGGGCTGTATGGCTACACCTTC
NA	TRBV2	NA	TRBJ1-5	CASSGRGGQPQHF	TGTGCCAGCAGTGGACGGGGTGGTCAGCCCCAGCATTTT
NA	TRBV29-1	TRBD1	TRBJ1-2	CSVGSGTGGNGYTF	TGCAGCGTGGGATCCGGGACAGGGGGAAATGGCTACACCTTC
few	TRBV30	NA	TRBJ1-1	CAWRQDTNTEAFF	TGTGCCTGGAGACAGGACACGAACACTGAAGCTTTCTTT
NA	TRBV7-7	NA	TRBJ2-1	CASSSGLPPNEQFF	TGTGCCAGCAGCTCCGGACTACCCCCCAATGAGCAGTTCTTC
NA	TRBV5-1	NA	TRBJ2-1	CASSPGWSYNEQFF	TGCGCCAGCAGCCCCGGATGGTCCTACAATGAGCAGTTCTTC
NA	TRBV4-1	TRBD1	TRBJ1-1	CASSPQQGRNTEAFF	TGCGCCAGCAGCCCCCAACAGGGGAGGAACACTGAAGCTTTCTTT
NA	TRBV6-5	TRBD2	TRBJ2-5	CASRAASGSLKTQYF	TGTGCCAGCAGAGCTGCTAGCGGGAGTTTGAAGACCCAGTACTTC
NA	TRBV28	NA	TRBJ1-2	CASSVGYGYTF	TGTGCCAGCAGTGTCGGCTATGGCTACACCTTC
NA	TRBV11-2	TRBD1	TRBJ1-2	CATRSGDRVYGYTF	TGTGCCACGCGTTCCGGGGACAGGGTCTATGGCTACACCTTC
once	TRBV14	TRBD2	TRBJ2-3	CASSLGLATDTQYF	TGTGCCAGCAGCCTAGGACTAGCCACAGATACGCAGTATTTT
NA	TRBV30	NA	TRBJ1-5	CAWSNSLGNQPQHF	TGTGCCTGGAGTAACTCTTTGGGCAATCAGCCCCAGCATTTT
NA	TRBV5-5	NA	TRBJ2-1	CASSLESSSVNEQFF	TGTGCCAGCAGCTTGGAAAGCTCTAGCGTCAATGAGCAGTTCTTC
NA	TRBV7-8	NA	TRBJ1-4	CASSLRRPEPEKLFF	TGTGCCAGCAGTCTCCGCCGTCCAGAACCCGAAAAACTGTTTTTT
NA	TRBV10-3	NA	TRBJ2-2	CAIRDSDGLATGELFF	TGTGCCATCCGGGACTCCGACGGGTTAGCCACCGGGGAGCTGTTTTTT
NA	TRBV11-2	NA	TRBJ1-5	CASSLNGQPQHF	TGTGCCAGCAGCTTAAATGGTCAGCCCCAGCATTTT
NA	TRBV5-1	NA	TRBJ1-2	CASSLRGAAGYTF	TGCGCCAGCAGCTTGCGGGGGGCTGCTGGCTACACCTTC
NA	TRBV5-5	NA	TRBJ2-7	CASSSGTSSYEQYF	TGTGCCAGCAGCTCCGGGACATCATCCTACGAGCAGTACTTC
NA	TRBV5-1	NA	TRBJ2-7	CASAGMTETYEQYF	TGCGCCAGCGCGGGCATGACCGAGACCTACGAGCAGTACTTC
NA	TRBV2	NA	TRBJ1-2	CASSAGFYGYTF	TGTGCCAGCAGCGCGGGTTTCTATGGCTACACCTTC
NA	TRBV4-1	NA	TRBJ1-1	CASSQTGLNTEAFF	TGCGCCAGCAGCCAGACGGGTTTGAACACTGAAGCTTTCTTT
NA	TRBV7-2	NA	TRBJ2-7	CASSLNPDHEQYF	TGTGCCAGCAGCTTAAACCCAGACCACGAGCAGTACTTC
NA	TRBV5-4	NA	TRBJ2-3	CASSPWTVTDTQYF	TGTGCCAGCAGCCCATGGACAGTCACAGATACGCAGTATTTT
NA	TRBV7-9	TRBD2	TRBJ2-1	CASSPTGTSGSNEQFF	TGTGCCAGCAGCCCCACCGGGACTAGCGGGTCCAATGAGCAGTTCTTC
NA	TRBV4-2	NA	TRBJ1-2	CASSQVAGNGGYTF	TGTGCCAGCAGCCAAGTCGCCGGGAACGGCGGCTACACCTTC
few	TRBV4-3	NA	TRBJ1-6	CASSQVTGSSPLHF	TGCGCCAGCAGCCAAGTAACAGGGAGTTCACCCCTCCACTTT
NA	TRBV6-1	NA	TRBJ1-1	CASTPLGGTEAFF	TGTGCCAGCACCCCGTTGGGAGGCACTGAAGCTTTCTTT
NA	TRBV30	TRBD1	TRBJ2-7	CAWSRGNRGPYEQYF	TGTGCCTGGTCAAGAGGGAACAGGGGCCCCTACGAGCAGTACTTC
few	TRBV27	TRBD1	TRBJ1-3	CASSRGGSSGNTIYF	TGTGCCAGCAGTCGAGGGGGCAGTTCTGGAAACACCATATATTTT
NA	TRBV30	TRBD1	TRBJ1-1	CAWSGGQGLNTEAFF	TGTGCCTGGAGTGGGGGACAGGGGTTGAACACTGAAGCTTTCTTT
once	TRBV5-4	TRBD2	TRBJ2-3	CASSLGTSGGGNTQYF	TGTGCCAGCAGCCTGGGGACTAGCGGAGGGGGGAACACGCAGTATTTT
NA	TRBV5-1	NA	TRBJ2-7	CASSLVVGAGANEQYF	TGCGCCAGCAGCTTGGTGGTCGGGGCAGGAGCAAACGAGCAGTACTTC
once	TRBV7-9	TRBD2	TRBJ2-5	CASSLVWLAGSQETQYF	TGTGCCAGCAGCTTAGTTTGGCTAGCGGGAAGTCAAGAGACCCAGTACTTC